The present entry profiles one T cell receptor beta chain with its context. CDR1 is SGDLS, CDR2 YYNGEE, per germline. The length of the CDR3 is 17 residues. With V trimmed by 4 bases and J by 0 bases, 10 bases remained unmatched. The method was immunoSEQ multiplex PCR; TCRdb's version includes in-frame clones alone and lacks a portion of them. The sample consists of 120,000 or so clones, approximately 90% of them appearing once. This entry belongs to a study of control samples from healthy donors and cancer patients. The source of this sequence is a man younger than 45 in good health. The sequencing input was blood. The chain recombines TRBV9 with TRBJ2-5; 9 nucleotides align to TRBD1. CDR3 protein: CASSNPGQGPYQETQYF. In nucleotides, the CDR3 is TGTGCCAGCAGCAACCCAGGACAGGGGCCGTACCAAGAGACCCAGTACTTC.